Shown below are 16 T cell receptor beta chains from a single sample sequenced in a study of cytomegalovirus exposure and HLA in healthy donors. Produced via immunoSEQ multiplex PCR; TCRdb's table is partial and in-frame only. The data hold a few hundred thousand clones, with 88% observed a single time. Sequencing was carried out using PBMCs. Receptors originate from a woman between 18 and 29 years old in good health and CMV-seronegative.

The V gene is TRBV6-1, the J gene TRBJ1-1; no clear D. The CDR3 spans 12 residues. Germline CDR1 and CDR2: MNHNS and SASEGT. V gave up 7 bases and J gave up 2 bases, with 8 bases separating them. The CDR3 DNA sequence: TGTGCCAGCACCCCCTCTAACACTGAAGCTTTCTTT. Its translation is CASTPSNTEAFF.

The chain is built from TRBV6-1 and TRBJ1-5; maybe TRBD1 (6 bases). The CDR3 is made up of 15 amino acids. V lost 0 bases and J lost 6, with 12 bases in between. The germline V gene encodes CDR1 MNHNS and CDR2 SASEGT. The chain's CDR3 is CASSEAGAGAQPQHF. The CDR3 DNA reads as TGTGCCAGCAGTGAAGCGGGGGCAGGGGCTCAGCCCCAGCATTTT.

The table lists this clone with a count of one. The V and J genes are TRBV30 and TRBJ1-6, with D perhaps matching TRBD1 (5 bases). The CDR3 has 16 residues. Germline V gives CDR1 GTSNPN, CDR2 SVGIG (reference sequence). Trimming left V 4 bases short and J 3 bases short, with 16 bases between. The CDR3 here is CAWTFEQANYNSPLHF. The CDR3 DNA reads as TGTGCCTGGACTTTTGAACAGGCGAACTATAATTCACCCCTCCACTTT.

This chain's CDR3 is CASSQYRGSDDTQYF. The DNA for the CDR3 is TGCGCCAGCAGCCAATACAGGGGGAGTGATGATACGCAGTATTTT. The chain has TRBV4-1 and TRBJ2-3; the match to TRBD1 covers 8 bases. The CDR3 spans 15 residues. Unmatched junction bases numbered 7, after V lost 2 bases and J lost 6 bases. The germline gives CDR1 MGHRA, CDR2 YSYEKL.

This chain joins TRBV6-5 and TRBJ1-5; D unresolved. Germline values: CDR1 MNHEY, CDR2 SVGAGI. The CDR3 totals 14 residues. Trimming left V 2 bases short and J 1 base short, with 6 bases between. The DNA for the CDR3 is TGTGCCAGCAGTTACAGGGAGAGCAATCAGCCCCAGCATTTT. Protein product: CASSYRESNQPQHF.

The rearrangement joins TRBV19 to TRBJ1-2, with a possible D match to TRBD1 (5 bases). In germline, CDR1 is LNHDA, CDR2 SQIVND (reference sequence). Trimming left V 3 bases short and J 4 bases short, with 9 bases between. The CDR3 totals 13 residues. For the CDR3, the DNA is TGTGCCAGTAGTATCGGAGGGGCCTATGGCTACACCTTC. This translates into CASSIGGAYGYTF.

The chain joins TRBV9 to TRBJ2-1; D is possibly TRBD2 (6 bases). Trimming cost V 4 bases and J 8 bases, with 13 bases left between them. Germline lookup yields CDR1 SGDLS and CDR2 YYNGEE. The CDR3 length is 13 residues. The CDR3 region has the DNA TGTGCCAGCAGCTCCGACGGGGAGGATGAGCAGTTCTTC. The encoded protein is CASSSDGEDEQFF.

For the CDR3, the DNA is TGTGCCAGCAGCCCTAGGACAGGGACCTATGGCTACACCTTC. Residues: CASSPRTGTYGYTF. The rearrangement links TRBV7-2 to TRBJ1-2, with TRBD1 matching over 8 bases. Trimming removed 5 bases from V and 4 bases from J; junction bases left unmatched: 6. Germline values: CDR1 SGHTA, CDR2 FQGNSA. The CDR3 covers 14 residues.

The chain employs TRBV6-6 and TRBJ1-1, with no clear D. Trimming pared 5 bases from V and 1 base from J, leaving 8 bases between. CDR1 is MNHNY, CDR2 SVGAGI, per germline (reference sequence). The CDR3 is 13 residues long. The CDR3 protein is CASSRLANTEAFF. CDR3 nucleotide sequence: TGTGCCAGCAGTCGACTGGCGAACACTGAAGCTTTCTTT.

The chain uses TRBV5-6 and TRBJ2-2; 7 bases agree with TRBD1. This CDR3 spans 16 amino acids. The germline V gene has CDR1 SGHDT and CDR2 YYEEEE. Trimming at V came to 0 bases and at J to 1 base, leaving 3 bases not matched to a gene. CDR3 sequence: CASSLGGQLNTGELFF. CDR3 coding DNA: TGTGCCAGCAGCTTGGGGGGACAGCTGAACACCGGGGAGCTGTTTTTT.

This clone was recorded a few times. J is TRBJ2-7 and V is TRBV18; 7 bases agree with TRBD1. The CDR3 runs to 17 residues. The germline CDR1 and CDR2 sequences are KGHSH and LQKENI. V lost 3 bases and J lost 5; bases outside the gene matches: 16. CDR3 residues: CASSPGQTRSSRDEQYF. In DNA, the CDR3 is TGTGCCAGCTCACCGGGACAGACCCGGTCCTCGCGGGACGAGCAGTACTTC.

The V and J genes are TRBV30 and TRBJ1-2; a weak D match, TRBD1 (5 bases). With 4 bases removed from V and 6 bases from J, the gap between germline ends came to 15 bases. Looked up from germline, CDR1 is GTSNPN and CDR2 is SVGIG (reference sequence). The CDR3 totals 13 residues. The CDR3 region has the DNA TGTGCCTGGACAAGCAGGGCAGAACATGGCTACACCTTC. It encodes CAWTSRAEHGYTF. The full variable domain, in which reference TRBV30 and TRBJ1-2 provide the parts outside the CDR3, is SQTIHQWPATLVQPVGSPLSLECTVEGTSNPNLYWYRQAAGRGLQLLFYSVGIGQISSEVPQNLSASRPQDRQFILSSKKLLLSDSGFYLCAWTSRAEHGYTFGSGTRLTVV.

The chain combines TRBV9 with TRBJ1-1; D is possibly TRBD1 (5 bases). The V gene lost 2 bases and the J gene lost 0 bases, with 14 bases spanning the gap. Germline V gives CDR1 SGDLS, CDR2 YYNGEE. CDR3 size: 16 residues. The CDR3 DNA reads TGTGCCAGCAGCGTCGTAACAGACAGAATGAACACTGAAGCTTTCTTT. Its translation is CASSVVTDRMNTEAFF.

The chain has TRBV28 and TRBJ1-6, with a possible D match to TRBD1 (5 bases). The CDR3 runs 15 residues. Germline-derived CDR1 and CDR2 are MDHEN and SYDVKM. Trimming left V 7 bases short and J 10 bases short, with 20 bases between. This chain's CDR3 is CASTPMGLFKSPLHF. The CDR3 DNA reads TGTGCCAGCACTCCAATGGGGCTTTTTAAGTCACCCCTCCACTTT. Complete variable domain (other parts from reference TRBV28 and TRBJ1-6): DVKVTQSSRYLVKRTGEKVFLECVQDMDHENMFWYRQDPGLGLRLIYFSYDVKMKEKGDIPEGYSVSREKKERFSLILESASTNQTSMYLCASTPMGLFKSPLHFGNGTRLTVT.

The chain employs TRBV13 and TRBJ1-1, with D unclear. Trimming took off 1 base at V and 4 bases at J, with 13 bases between the two ends. Germline V gives CDR1 PRHDT, CDR2 FYEKMQ (reference sequence). The CDR3 is 15 residues long. The CDR3 coding sequence is TGTGCCAGCAGCTTAGACGGGGATGGAGGCACTGAAGCTTTCTTT. Its translation is CASSLDGDGGTEAFF.

The V and J genes are TRBV9 and TRBJ1-2, with 7 bases matching TRBD1. Losses at the gene ends were 3 bases for V and 8 bases for J; bases not matched to a gene: 13. The CDR3 spans 15 residues. Per germline, CDR1 SGDLS and CDR2 YYNGEE. In nucleotides, the CDR3 is TGTGCCAGCAGCGCGGATTCGACAGGGTCGAGCGGCTACACCTTC. As protein: CASSADSTGSSGYTF.